The present T cell receptor (beta chain) was sequenced within a study of beta chain features in type 1 diabetes. Sorted populations all exceeded 95% purity. Every bit of the isolated RNA underwent reverse transcription, so sequencing read expressed TCRB transcripts. Using immunoSEQ multiplex PCR, the repertoire was profiled, and TCRdb retains in-frame clones only, with some absent. The sample lists 640,000 or so clones; more than 13% were seen once. General study findings and limits: Sequencing the cDNA could make cells with high TCR expression show up more than they should. A greater similarity of naive, central memory and Treg TCRB repertoires was seen among patients than among healthy donors. All four CD4+ subsets from Type 1 diabetes patients carried moderately but significantly shorter TCRB CDR3s. Patients with type 1 diabetes showed fewer VDJ junction insertions and more deletions.

Turning to this clone: The antigen remains undetermined.

With 4 bases clipped from V and 3 bases from J, the junction kept 6 bases outside the gene matches. This CDR3 contains 15 residues. Germline CDR1 is SGHTA and CDR2 is FQGNSA. The genes are TRBV7-2 and TRBJ1-1; 9 nucleotides line up with TRBD1. Sample: naive CD4+ T cells from blood. This receptor was identified in a man between 18 and 29 years old with type 1 diabetes. As DNA, the CDR3 is TGTGCCAGCAGCTCACAGGGGGCTGGCTACACTGAAGCTTTCTTT. It encodes CASSSQGAGYTEAFF.